The entry that follows covers one T cell receptor beta chain sequence. The data are from a study of control samples from healthy donors and cancer patients. CDR3 length equals 13 residues. Germline V gene lookup returns CDR1 SGHTA and CDR2 FQGNSA. The V end was cut by 4 bases, the J end by 1 base, with 7 bases between. The method was immunoSEQ multiplex PCR; TCRdb's version includes in-frame clones alone and lacks a portion of them. The specimen's table records about 190,000 clones. Sequencing used blood. The receptor comes from a woman younger than 45 in good health. The rearrangement links TRBV7-2 to TRBJ2-5; D uncertain. CDR3 sequence reads: CASSYNLQETQYF. The CDR3 DNA reads TGTGCCAGCAGCTACAATCTCCAAGAGACCCAGTACTTC.